This T cell receptor (beta chain) was observed in a study of blood T cells in healthy people across ages. Study observations and caveats: Per million T cells, TCR beta diversity dropped roughly linearly as age increased.

Germline loops: CDR1 SQVTM, CDR2 ANQGSEA. The V and J ends lost 5 bases and 0 bases respectively, with 11 bases between them. The CDR3 covers 15 residues. This clonotype was counted a few times. Its matching antigen is unknown. Then a second PCR, running about 6 to 11 cycles, was carried out with a sample-barcoded 5' primer and a J-beta primer mix. Using its own MiXCR run on the 5' RACE reads, TCRdb lists one record per CDR3 protein. Here the sample spans fewer than 700,000 distinct CDR3 sequences, around 48% being singletons. Total RNA amounts of at least 6 micrograms were extracted per sample. Sequenced input: blood. This clonotype was sampled from a man older than 75 in good health. The chain couples TRBV29-1 to TRBJ2-6; D is uncertain. The DNA for the CDR3 is TGCAGCGTTAGACGACTGGACTCTGGGGCCAACGTCCTGACTTTC. Protein sequence: CSVRRLDSGANVLTF.